These 17 T cell receptor beta chains were sequenced from one sample in a study of T-cell reconstitution after alpha-beta-depleted transplantation in children. A library of TCRbeta sequences, prepared with unique molecular identifiers, was generated. MiXCR, run by TCRdb on the PCR reads, gives a single entry per CDR3 protein. This sample yields 400,000 to 450,000 distinct CDR3 sequences, of which around 46% are seen a single time; under 35% belongs to the top ten. Here the sequenced sample was PBMCs, taken before TCRalphabeta/CD19-depleted stem cell transplant. The receptors stem from a girl aged 2-15 years with aplastic anemia, due to receive a stem cell transplant.

The gene calls are TRBV10-3 and TRBJ2-3, with D tentatively TRBD1 (6 bases). Germline CDR1 is ENHRY and CDR2 is SYGVKD. V was shortened by 6 bases and J by 0 bases, with 13 bases between the two germline ends. CDR3 size: 15 residues. CDR3 in DNA: TGTGCCATCAGCTCCTACACAGGGAGCACAGATACGCAGTATTTT. Encoded protein: CAISSYTGSTDTQYF.

This CDR3 reads CASSLGQAYNSPLHF. The CDR3 DNA reads TGTGCCAGCAGCCTGGGACAAGCCTATAATTCACCCCTCCACTTT. The rearrangement uses TRBV6-5 and TRBJ1-6, with TRBD1 as a possible D gene (6 bases). The germline V gene has CDR1 MNHEY and CDR2 SVGAGI. The V end lost 6 bases, the J end lost 2 bases, and 11 bases lay between the germline ends. This CDR3 comprises 15 residues.

The chain is built from TRBV18 and TRBJ1-1, with D perhaps matching TRBD1 (6 bases). V lost 2 bases, J lost 3 bases, and 13 bases lay in between. Germline V gene sequence: CDR1 KGHSH, CDR2 LQKENI. The CDR3 loop spans 15 amino acids. In DNA form, the CDR3 reads TGTGCCAGCTCACCAGCGACAGGAGGGTACACTGAAGCTTTCTTT. Translation: CASSPATGGYTEAFF.

CDR3 residues: CASSVRRRTVSYNEQFF. The CDR3 nucleotides read TGTGCCAGCAGCGTCCGCCGCCGGACAGTATCCTACAATGAGCAGTTCTTC. V gene TRBV7-9 combines with J gene TRBJ2-1; a weak D match, TRBD1 (6 bases). The CDR3 is made up of 17 amino acids. Looked up from germline, CDR1 is SEHNR and CDR2 is FQNEAQ (reference sequence). V was pared by 5 bases and J by 1 base, with 18 bases between.

This clonotype was found many times. The CDR3 loop is CSALTSPTDTQYF. Written as DNA, the CDR3 is TGCAGTGCTCTTACTAGCCCCACAGATACGCAGTATTTT. J is TRBJ2-3 and V is TRBV20-1; possibly TRBD2 for D (6 bases). V was pared by 5 bases and J by 2 bases, with 11 bases between. Germline V gene data show CDR1 as DFQATT and CDR2 as SNEGSKA (reference sequence). The CDR3 length is 13 residues.

There are many counts of this clonotype. V gene TRBV15 combines with J gene TRBJ1-3, with D possibly matching TRBD1 (5 bases). Trimming removed 11 bases at V and 2 bases at J, with 16 bases between. From germline, CDR1 is LNHNV and CDR2 YYDKDF (reference sequence). CDR3 size: 14 residues. CDR3 sequence (DNA): TGTGCCGCGGGGGTTGGGTACGCTGGAAACACCATATATTTT. This codes for CAAGVGYAGNTIYF.

The V gene is TRBV6-1, the J gene TRBJ2-7; D may be TRBD1 (6 bases). The CDR3 has 13 amino acids. V shed 9 bases and J shed 3 bases, with 15 bases lying between them. Germline V gives CDR1 MNHNS, CDR2 SASEGT. This CDR3 is CASLQGVSYEQYF. CDR3 in DNA: TGTGCCAGTCTACAGGGCGTCAGCTACGAGCAGTACTTC.

The chain has TRBV7-9 and TRBJ2-7; D is ambiguous. Germline CDR1 is SEHNR and CDR2 is FQNEAQ (reference sequence). Between the trimmed V and J ends, which lost 6 bases and 5 bases, there was a span of 14 bases. This CDR3 spans 13 amino acids. As DNA, the CDR3 is TGTGCCAGCAGTATCGGGCGGCCCAACGAGCAGTACTTC. Its protein is CASSIGRPNEQYF.

In its sample, this clonotype was seen many times. The rearrangement joins TRBV11-3 to TRBJ2-5; TRBD1 matches at 9 bases. With V trimmed by 5 bases and J by 7 bases, 8 bases remained unmatched. CDR3 length: 14 amino acids. From germline, CDR1 is SGHNT and CDR2 YENEEA. The CDR3: CASSQQGAQGTQYF. The CDR3 coding sequence is TGTGCCAGCAGCCAACAGGGGGCGCAGGGGACCCAGTACTTC.

This clonotype appeared a few times. The CDR3 DNA is TGCAGTGCTAGATCACCTACAGGGGAAGAGAATCAGCCCCAGCATTTT. Translated: CSARSPTGEENQPQHF. This chain uses TRBV20-1 with TRBJ1-5; 7 nucleotides match TRBD1. Germline loops: CDR1 DFQATT, CDR2 SNEGSKA (reference sequence). Unmatched junction bases numbered 11, after V lost 2 bases and J lost 4 bases. This CDR3 contains 16 residues.

The chain joins TRBV29-1 to TRBJ1-1; unclear D gene. The CDR3 extends over 14 amino acids. The V end was cut by 5 bases, the J end by 5 bases, with 18 bases between. Germline loops: CDR1 SQVTM, CDR2 ANQGSEA. CDR3 in DNA: TGCAGCGTTATAGCAGAACTCCCGGGGACTGAAGCTTTCTTT. Its translation: CSVIAELPGTEAFF.

The J gene is TRBJ2-7, the V gene TRBV5-1; 10 bases agree with TRBD1. Trimming removed 4 bases from V and 0 bases from J; junction bases left unmatched: 13. The germline CDR1 and CDR2 sequences are SGHRS and YFSETQ. The CDR3 consists of 18 residues. The CDR3 loop reads CASSNRDRGHRSSYEQYF. The CDR3 coding sequence is TGCGCCAGCAGCAACCGGGACAGGGGCCATAGGAGCTCCTACGAGCAGTACTTC.

Only a few counts were recorded for this clonotype. The chain carries TRBV10-3 and TRBJ1-1; 7 bases fit TRBD1. This CDR3 contains 13 residues. Germline loops: CDR1 ENHRY, CDR2 SYGVKD. The junction had 0 bases not matched to a gene; V was cut back by 4 bases and J by 1 base. This CDR3 reads CAISGTGNTEAFF. DNA of the CDR3: TGTGCCATCAGTGGGACAGGGAACACTGAAGCTTTCTTT.

The genes are TRBV4-1 and TRBJ1-4; D unclear. Germline CDR1 and CDR2: MGHRA and YSYEKL. Between the trimmed V and J ends, which lost 0 bases and 7 bases, there was a span of 6 bases. The CDR3 consists of 13 residues. CDR3 in DNA: TGCGCCAGCAGCCAAGATCCGGGTGAAAAACTGTTTTTT. Amino acid sequence: CASSQDPGEKLFF.

The rearrangement links TRBV5-5 to TRBJ2-4; D might be TRBD2 (5 bases). Trimming stripped 4 bases from V and 4 bases from J, with 9 bases between. Germline V CDR1 and CDR2: SGHKS, YYEKEE (reference sequence). The CDR3 spans 13 residues. CDR3 residues: CASSTSGKNIQYF. The CDR3 region has the DNA TGTGCCAGCAGCACCTCGGGGAAAAACATTCAGTACTTC.

The chain combines TRBV6-1 with TRBJ2-7; 7 positions match TRBD1. The CDR3 totals 15 residues. Germline V gene data show CDR1 as MNHNS and CDR2 as SASEGT. Trimming took 0 bases from V and 2 from J; bases not matched to a gene: 4. CDR3 bases: TGTGCCAGCAGTGAAGCACCCCAGGGGGCCTACGAGCAGTACTTC. This codes for CASSEAPQGAYEQYF.

This clonotype was counted a few times. The chain employs TRBV29-1 and TRBJ1-2, with TRBD1 identical over 9 bases. V trimming: 3 bases; J trimming: 4 bases; junction bases outside the gene matches: 9. Germline V gene lookup returns CDR1 SQVTM and CDR2 ANQGSEA. This CDR3 contains 15 residues. CDR3 residues: CSVDLRQGVTYGYTF. CDR3 sequence (DNA): TGCAGCGTTGATCTGCGACAGGGGGTCACCTATGGCTACACCTTC.